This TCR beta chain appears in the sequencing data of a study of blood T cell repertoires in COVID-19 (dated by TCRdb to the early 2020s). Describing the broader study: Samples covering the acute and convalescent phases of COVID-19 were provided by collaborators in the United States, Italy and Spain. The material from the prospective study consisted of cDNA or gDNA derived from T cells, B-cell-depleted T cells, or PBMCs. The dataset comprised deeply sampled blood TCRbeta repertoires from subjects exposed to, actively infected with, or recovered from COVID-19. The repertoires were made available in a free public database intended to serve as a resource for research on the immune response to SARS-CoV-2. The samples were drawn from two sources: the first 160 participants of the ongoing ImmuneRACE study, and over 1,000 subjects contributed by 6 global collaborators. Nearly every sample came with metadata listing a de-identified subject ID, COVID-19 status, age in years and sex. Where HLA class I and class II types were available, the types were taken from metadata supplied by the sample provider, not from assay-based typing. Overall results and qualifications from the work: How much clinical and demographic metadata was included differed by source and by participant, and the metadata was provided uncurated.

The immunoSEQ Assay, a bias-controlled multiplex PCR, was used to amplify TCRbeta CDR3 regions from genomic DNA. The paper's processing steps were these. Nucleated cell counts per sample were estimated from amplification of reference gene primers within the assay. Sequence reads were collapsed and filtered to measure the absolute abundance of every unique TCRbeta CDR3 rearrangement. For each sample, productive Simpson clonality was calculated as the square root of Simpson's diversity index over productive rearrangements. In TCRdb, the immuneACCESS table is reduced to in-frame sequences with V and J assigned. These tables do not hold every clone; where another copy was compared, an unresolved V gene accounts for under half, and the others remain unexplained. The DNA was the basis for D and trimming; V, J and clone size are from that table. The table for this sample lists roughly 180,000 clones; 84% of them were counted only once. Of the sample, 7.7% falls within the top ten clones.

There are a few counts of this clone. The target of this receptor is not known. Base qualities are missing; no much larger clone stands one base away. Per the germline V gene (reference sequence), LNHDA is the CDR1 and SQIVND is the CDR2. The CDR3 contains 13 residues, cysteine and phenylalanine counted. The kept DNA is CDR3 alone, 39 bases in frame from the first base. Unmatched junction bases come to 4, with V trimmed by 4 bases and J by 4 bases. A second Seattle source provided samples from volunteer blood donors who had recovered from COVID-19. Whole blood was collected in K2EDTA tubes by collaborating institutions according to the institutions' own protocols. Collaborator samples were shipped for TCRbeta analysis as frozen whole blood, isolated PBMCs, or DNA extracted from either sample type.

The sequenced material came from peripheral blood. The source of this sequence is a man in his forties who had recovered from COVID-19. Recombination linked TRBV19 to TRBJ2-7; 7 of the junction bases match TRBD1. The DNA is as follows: TGTGCCAGTAGTACGGACAGGATGTACGAGCAGTACTTC. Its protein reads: CASSTDRMYEQYF.